This entry describes one T cell receptor beta chain. Time point of the sample: after neoadjuvant nivolumab, at surgical resection. The data stem from a study of neoadjuvant anti-PD-1 for oral cavity cancer. The CDR3 sequence is 16 residues long. Looked up from germline, CDR1 is SGHNT and CDR2 is YYREEE (reference sequence). V lost 4 bases and J lost 6; bases outside the gene matches: 7. Sequencing was performed with immunoSEQ multiplex PCR; in TCRdb, only in-frame clones are kept and a portion is missing. The repertoire consists of tens of thousands of clones, with roughly 45% occurring once and the leading ten covering almost 40%.

V usage is TRBV5-4 and J usage is TRBJ2-3; 14 positions match TRBD2. Sequencing used tumor tissue, obtained after nivolumab (anti-PD-1) treatment. The source is a person between 35 and 79 years old with oral cavity squamous cell carcinoma. The CDR3 protein is CASSAGLAGAPDTQYF. CDR3 nucleotide sequence: TGTGCCAGCAGCGCGGGACTAGCGGGGGCTCCCGATACGCAGTATTTT.